This entry features one T cell receptor beta chain sequence. These data belong to a study of Graves' ophthalmopathy and Graves' hyperthyroidism. V lost 3 bases to trimming and J lost 3 bases; unmatched junction nucleotides: 12. The length of the CDR3 is 17 residues. Germline lookup yields CDR1 LNHDA and CDR2 SQIVND (reference sequence). Amplification from RNA transcripts yielded the TCR beta CDR3 regions. An opening RT-PCR round employed HTBI primers and preceded a second-round multiplex PCR. MiXCR was run by TCRdb on the multiplex PCR reads, yielding one entry per CDR3 protein. The sample consists of 650,000 to 900,000 distinct CDR3 sequences, roughly 40% of them appearing once.

Specimen: peripheral blood. This sequence originates from an adult man with Graves' ophthalmopathy. This sequence joins TRBV19 and TRBJ1-2; TRBD1 agrees at 8 bases. This chain's CDR3 is CASSIRTGSDLYYGYTF. DNA of the CDR3: TGTGCCAGTAGTATTCGGACAGGGAGTGACCTCTACTATGGCTACACCTTC.